A single sample gave rise to the 27 T cell receptor beta chains below, sequenced in a study of blood T cell repertoires in COVID-19. Sequencing was performed with immunoSEQ multiplex PCR; in TCRdb, only in-frame clones are kept and a portion is missing. The sample yields about 200,000 clones, about nine tenths seen once. Sequencing used peripheral blood. These receptor sequences come from a man under 40 who had recovered from COVID-19.

V gene TRBV9 combines with J gene TRBJ2-7, with TRBD2 identical over 9 bases. The CDR3 totals 14 residues. Germline V gene data show CDR1 as SGDLS and CDR2 as YYNGEE. Germline trimming cut 4 bases from V and 7 bases from J; bases unmatched to any gene: 9. The CDR3 sequence is CASSQRGASREQYF. CDR3 bases: TGTGCCAGCAGCCAGCGGGGGGCCTCGCGGGAGCAGTACTTC. The full variable domain, with the rest looked up from reference TRBV9 and TRBJ2-7, is DSGVTQTPKHLITATGQRVTLRCSPRSGDLSVYWYQQSLDQGLQFLIQYYNGEERAKGNILERFSAQQFPDLHSELNLSSLELGDSALYFCASSQRGASREQYFGPGTRLTVT.

The chain carries TRBV2 and TRBJ2-7; 10 bases are shared with TRBD1. This CDR3 has 15 residues. V shed 10 bases and J 6 bases; nucleotides not matched to a gene: 15. Looked up from germline, CDR1 is SNHLY and CDR2 is FYNNEI. CDR3 DNA sequence: TGTGCCACCATCCCCGACAGGGGGCAAGGGAGCGAGCAGTACTTC. Its translation is CATIPDRGQGSEQYF.

This clone occurred a few times. The gene calls are TRBV6-1 and TRBJ1-5, with a weak D call TRBD1 (6 bases). CDR1 and CDR2 (germline): MNHNS, SASEGT. This CDR3 has 17 amino acids. V was trimmed by 2 bases and J by 2 bases, leaving 16 bases between them. The chain's CDR3 is CASSEWGRGAGNQPQHF. The CDR3, as DNA: TGTGCCAGCAGTGAATGGGGGCGAGGGGCTGGCAATCAGCCCCAGCATTTT.

The rearrangement links TRBV7-2 to TRBJ1-1; D is perhaps TRBD1 (6 bases). Germline V gives CDR1 SGHTA, CDR2 FQGNSA. V lost 5 bases and J 1 base, leaving 11 bases between the germline ends. This CDR3 has 14 residues. CDR3 nucleotide sequence: TGTGCCAGCAGCGGGGGGGCCCAGAACACTGAAGCTTTCTTT. The encoded protein is CASSGGAQNTEAFF.

V gene TRBV6-5 combines with J gene TRBJ1-2; D unresolved. Deletions cut 5 bases from V and 4 bases from J, with 14 bases between. This CDR3 region has 14 residues. In germline, CDR1 is MNHEY, CDR2 SVGAGI. CDR3 residues: CASSSSGGSYGYTF. CDR3 coding DNA: TGTGCCAGCAGTAGCTCTGGCGGATCCTATGGCTACACCTTC.

The chain has TRBV5-1 and TRBJ1-2; 9 nucleotides match TRBD1. V shed 3 bases, J shed 3 bases, and the junction held 9 bases outside the gene matches. The CDR3 has 16 amino acids. The V gene's germline CDR1 is SGHRS and CDR2 YFSETQ. CDR3 sequence reads: CASSSFRTGDYYGYTF. CDR3 bases: TGCGCCAGCAGCTCTTTCAGGACAGGGGATTACTATGGCTACACCTTC. The full variable domain, its missing parts supplied by reference TRBV5-1 and TRBJ1-2, is KAGVTQTPRYLIKTRGQQVTLSCSPISGHRSVSWYQQTPGQGLQFLFEYFSETQRNKGNFPGRFSGRQFSNSRSEMNVSTLELGDSALYLCASSSFRTGDYYGYTFGSGTRLTVV.

This clone was detected only once. The chain recombines TRBV10-3 with TRBJ1-2; 9 nucleotides align to TRBD1. CDR1 and CDR2 (germline): ENHRY, SYGVKD. The trim removed 6 bases at V and 5 bases at J, leaving 7 bases unmatched. There are 14 residues in the CDR3. The CDR3 loop reads CAISQPDRGYGYTF. In nucleotides, the CDR3 is TGTGCCATCAGCCAGCCCGACAGGGGGTATGGCTACACCTTC.

This chain connects TRBV30 to TRBJ1-5; no clear D gene. Trimming stripped 2 bases from V and 1 base from J, with 9 bases between. The CDR3 has 14 amino acids. CDR1 is GTSNPN and CDR2 is SVGIG in the germline V gene (reference sequence). This CDR3 reads CAWSSRASNQPQHF. The CDR3, as DNA: TGTGCCTGGAGTTCCCGAGCGAGCAATCAGCCCCAGCATTTT.

This chain uses TRBV11-2 with TRBJ2-1; weak D call: TRBD1 (5 bases). Germline CDR1 SGHAT, CDR2 FQNNGV. With 2 bases removed from V and 12 bases from J, the gap between germline ends came to 11 bases. There are 12 residues in the CDR3. Here the CDR3 reads CASSLLQGGQFF. CDR3 bases: TGTGCCAGCAGCTTATTGCAGGGTGGGCAGTTCTTC.

The chain recombines TRBV27 with TRBJ2-1, with D unclear. V dropped 8 bases and J dropped 12 bases, with 14 bases sitting between them. The germline V gene has CDR1 MNHEY and CDR2 SMNVEV (reference sequence). The CDR3 runs 11 residues. In DNA form, the CDR3 reads TGTGCCAGCCAATCGCCGGTTGGGCAGTTCTTC. Amino acid sequence: CASQSPVGQFF.

The V call is TRBV7-2, the J call TRBJ2-2; 9 bases align to TRBD1. CDR3 size: 16 residues. Germline CDR1 reads SGHTA; CDR2 reads FQGNSA. V was clipped by 3 bases and J by 6 bases; unmatched bases: 8. The CDR3 loop reads CASSLGGQGMAGELFF. The CDR3 DNA sequence: TGTGCCAGCAGCTTGGGGGGACAGGGAATGGCCGGGGAGCTGTTTTTT.

The chain has TRBV3-1 (or the pseudogene TRBV3-2) and TRBJ1-2; 11 positions match TRBD1. CDR1 and CDR2 (germline): LGHDT, YNNKEL (reference sequence). The CDR3 has 16 residues. V dropped 4 bases and J dropped 5; count of bases not matched to a gene: 9. For the CDR3, the DNA is TGTGCCAGCAGCCCCGGGACAGGGGGATACTCTTATGGCTACACCTTC. Translated, it gives CASSPGTGGYSYGYTF.

The sample holds a few counts of this clone. The rearrangement links TRBV5-5 to TRBJ2-7; 9 positions agree with TRBD1. The germline gives CDR1 SGHKS, CDR2 YYEKEE (reference sequence). J gave up 4 bases and V 3 bases, and 5 bases lay outside the gene matches. The CDR3 totals 14 residues. The CDR3 nucleotides read TGTGCCAGCAGCTGGGACAGGGAGGGTTACGAGCAGTACTTC. Its translation: CASSWDREGYEQYF.

This chain uses TRBV5-5 with TRBJ2-3; 7 positions agree with TRBD1. The CDR3 runs to 13 residues. V shed 10 bases and J 2 bases; nucleotides not matched to a gene: 7. Germline CDR1 is SGHKS and CDR2 is YYEKEE (reference sequence). CDR3 coding DNA: TGTGCCGGATCGACAGGGTTCACAGATACGCAGTATTTT. This encodes CAGSTGFTDTQYF.

The chain carries TRBV19 and TRBJ1-2; D not resolved. The V gene's germline CDR1 is LNHDA and CDR2 SQIVND (reference sequence). CDR3 length: 14 residues. Deletions cut 3 bases from V and 0 bases from J, with 8 bases between. CDR3 sequence: CASSIDKANYGYTF. The DNA of the CDR3 is TGTGCCAGTAGTATCGACAAAGCTAACTATGGCTACACCTTC.

The V and J genes are TRBV7-2 and TRBJ2-3; 9 nucleotides line up with TRBD2. The CDR3 consists of 16 residues. J was trimmed by 4 bases and V by 3 bases; bases with no gene match: 8. Germline values: CDR1 SGHTA, CDR2 FQGNSA. This CDR3 is CASSLAGTSHADTQYF. CDR3 nucleotide sequence: TGTGCCAGCAGCTTGGCCGGGACTAGCCATGCAGATACGCAGTATTTT.

The chain combines TRBV5-4 with TRBJ1-2; no clear D gene. Germline V gene sequence: CDR1 SGHNT, CDR2 YYREEE (reference sequence). Between the trimmed V and J ends, which lost 4 bases and 4 bases, there was a span of 29 bases. The CDR3 loop spans 19 amino acids. This chain's CDR3 is CASSPRFHPRPHGTYGYTF. As DNA, the CDR3 is TGTGCCAGCAGCCCCCGCTTCCACCCCAGGCCCCATGGTACCTATGGCTACACCTTC.

The chain links TRBV4-3 to TRBJ1-2, with TRBD1 matching 11 bases. Germline V gene lookup returns CDR1 LGHNA and CDR2 YSLEER. CDR3 size: 16 residues. J was trimmed by 3 bases and V by 0 bases; bases with no gene match: 3. CDR3 in amino acids: CASSQERDRGYYGYTF. CDR3 DNA sequence: TGCGCCAGCAGCCAAGAGCGGGACAGGGGGTACTATGGCTACACCTTC.

Comment on this clone: Its ends do not fully match the called genes, so a read error is possible. The chain employs TRBV11-2 and TRBJ1-2; D is unclear. CDR1 and CDR2 (germline): SGHAT, FQNNGV. The CDR3 sequence is 14 residues long. CDR3 protein: CASSSLSLVSGSFF. CDR3 DNA sequence: TGTGCCAGCAGCTCCCTTTCCTTAGTATCCGGGTCCTTCTTC.

This rearrangement joins TRBV7-9 to TRBJ1-2, with D uncertain. Germline V gene sequence: CDR1 SEHNR, CDR2 FQNEAQ (reference sequence). Trimming cost V 2 bases and J 2 bases, with 9 bases left between them. The length of the CDR3 is 14 residues. DNA of the CDR3: TGTGCCAGCAGCTTAATTAGACTCAACTATGGCTACACCTTC. Translated: CASSLIRLNYGYTF. The full variable domain, with the rest looked up from reference TRBV7-9 and TRBJ1-2, is DTGVSQNPRHKITKRGQNVTFRCDPISEHNRLYWYRQTLGQGPEFLTYFQNEAQLEKSRLLSDRFSAERPKGSFSTLEIQRTEQGDSAMYLCASSLIRLNYGYTFGSGTRLTVV.

The chain has TRBV7-5 and TRBJ2-7; the table names TRBD1, a call not compared with the DNA. TRBV7-5 is a known pseudogene. The CDR3 sequence is 14 residues long. The CDR3 is CARSLGDIRVEQYF. Written as DNA, the CDR3 is TGTGCCAGAAGCTTAGGGGACATACGGGTCGAGCAGTACTTC.

The V and J genes are TRBV7-2 and TRBJ2-7; 7 bases agree with TRBD1. Germline V CDR1 and CDR2: SGHTA, FQGNSA. The CDR3 runs to 15 residues. With 0 bases clipped from V and 3 bases from J, the junction kept 5 bases outside the gene matches. This CDR3 reads CASSLAPGTVYEQYF. The CDR3 DNA reads as TGTGCCAGCAGCTTAGCCCCAGGGACAGTCTACGAGCAGTACTTC.

This clone occurred once. The chain combines TRBV18 with TRBJ2-7, with 7 bases matching TRBD2. Germline trimming cut 3 bases from V and 3 bases from J; bases unmatched to any gene: 11. Looked up from germline, CDR1 is KGHSH and CDR2 is LQKENI. This CDR3 region has 16 residues. The DNA of the CDR3 is TGTGCCAGCTCACCTGGCATGGGGGGGTTCCACTACGAGCAGTACTTC. As protein: CASSPGMGGFHYEQYF.

This CDR3 reads CASSWRVRFSDSNTEAFF. The CDR3 bases are TGTGCCAGCAGCTGGAGGGTAAGGTTCTCCGACAGTAACACTGAAGCTTTCTTT. V gene TRBV7-6 combines with J gene TRBJ1-1, with D possibly being TRBD1 (5 bases). In germline, CDR1 is SGHVS, CDR2 FNYEAQ. Trimming took 4 bases from V and 2 from J, leaving 23 bases between them. This CDR3 spans 18 amino acids.

This clone was observed a single time. V and J are TRBV27 and TRBJ1-1, with D maybe TRBD1 (5 bases). CDR1 and CDR2 from the germline V gene are MNHEY and SMNVEV (reference sequence). V was clipped by 2 bases and J by 11 bases, with 21 bases between them. This CDR3 comprises 15 residues. This CDR3 is CASSLEWGRDLGAFF. The DNA for the CDR3 is TGTGCCAGCAGTTTAGAGTGGGGCAGGGATCTTGGGGCTTTCTTT.

The chain combines TRBV6-5 with TRBJ1-2; D ambiguous. The germline V and J ends were trimmed by 4 bases and 3 bases, with 9 bases remaining between them. This CDR3 is built from 13 residues. The germline V gene has CDR1 MNHEY and CDR2 SVGAGI. Written as DNA, the CDR3 is TGTGCCAGCAGTTCCCTACCCTACTATGGCTACACCTTC. Its protein is CASSSLPYYGYTF.

The chain recombines TRBV7-9 with TRBJ1-1, with 8 bases identical to TRBD1. The germline CDR1 and CDR2 sequences are SEHNR and FQNEAQ (reference sequence). CDR3 length: 17 residues. Losses at the gene ends were 3 bases for V and 5 bases for J; bases not matched to a gene: 14. The CDR3 DNA follows: TGTGCCAGCAGCTTGAGTTGGACAGGGAGGAGGCGGACTGAAGCTTTCTTT. This codes for CASSLSWTGRRRTEAFF.